The 12 T cell receptor beta chains in this list originate from one sample, sequenced in a study of shared clonotypes between healthy human individuals. Data came from immunoSEQ multiplex PCR; TCRdb stores just in-frame clones and leaves some out. The data contain about 560,000 clones, roughly four fifths of them seen just once; the ten biggest clones take up 12%. Sample: PBMCs. Receptor source: a woman between 40 and 50 years old in good health. Some clones in this sample may be carry-over from other donors' samples.

The chain links TRBV11-2 to TRBJ2-7; TRBD2 matches at 9 bases. Germline V gene data show CDR1 as SGHAT and CDR2 as FQNNGV. V shed 1 base and J 6 bases; nucleotides not matched to a gene: 7. The CDR3 has 15 residues. The CDR3 DNA sequence: TGTGCCAGCAGCTTAGTAGCGGGAGACCGTTCCGAGCAGTACTTC. Translated, it gives CASSLVAGDRSEQYF.

The chain uses TRBV27 and TRBJ1-2; 8 positions agree with TRBD1. Germline CDR1 and CDR2: MNHEY and SMNVEV (reference sequence). The CDR3 loop spans 15 amino acids. V lost 1 base to trimming and J lost 3 bases; unmatched junction nucleotides: 4. CDR3 amino acids: CASSLYGGQDYGYTF. The CDR3 bases are TGTGCCAGCAGTTTATACGGGGGACAGGACTATGGCTACACCTTC.

The rearrangement uses TRBV19 and TRBJ2-7; 9 bases match TRBD1. The CDR3 is 15 amino acids. J lost 1 base, V lost 4 bases, and 5 bases had no gene match. Per the germline V gene, CDR1 is LNHDA and CDR2 is SQIVND (reference sequence). The CDR3 spells CASSTGTGKSYEQYF. The CDR3 nucleotides read TGTGCCAGTAGTACGGGGACAGGGAAGTCCTACGAGCAGTACTTC.

J is TRBJ2-2 and V is TRBV27; 8 bases align to TRBD1. CDR3 length: 16 amino acids. The V gene end was trimmed by 5 bases and the J gene end by 5 bases; junction bases not matched to a gene: 10. CDR1 MNHEY and CDR2 SMNVEV come from the germline V gene (reference sequence). The chain's CDR3 is CASSPRDRRETGELFF. CDR3 in DNA: TGTGCCAGCAGTCCCAGGGACAGGCGAGAGACCGGGGAGCTGTTTTTT.

The chain combines TRBV5-4 with TRBJ1-1, with D perhaps TRBD1 (6 bases). CDR1 and CDR2 (germline): SGHNT, YYREEE (reference sequence). Trimming left V 2 bases short and J 2 bases short, with 16 bases between. The CDR3 is made up of 16 amino acids. Here the CDR3 DNA reads TGTGCCAGCAGCTTAGGGGCCGGCAGGGGAAACACTGAAGCTTTCTTT. Its translation is CASSLGAGRGNTEAFF.

This rearrangement joins TRBV29-1 to TRBJ1-1, with D perhaps TRBD1 (5 bases). Germline V CDR1 and CDR2: SQVTM, ANQGSEA. Trimming left V 4 bases short and J 4 bases short, with 10 bases between. The CDR3 totals 12 residues. This chain's CDR3 is CSVGREGTEAFF. The CDR3 nucleotides read TGCAGCGTTGGCAGGGAGGGCACTGAAGCTTTCTTT.

The chain is built from TRBV5-8 and TRBJ1-6; D is perhaps TRBD1 (5 bases). This CDR3 region has 15 residues. Germline V gene data show CDR1 as SGHTS and CDR2 as YDEGEE. The ends were cut back, 0 bases at V and 9 bases at J, with 13 bases in the middle. CDR3 coding DNA: TGTGCCAGCAGCTTGGCGGAAAGGGGACGTTCACCCCTCCACTTT. It yields the protein CASSLAERGRSPLHF.

The rearrangement uses TRBV11-2 and TRBJ1-5; D uncertain. CDR1 and CDR2 from the germline V gene are SGHAT and FQNNGV. The CDR3 covers 19 residues. Deletions cut 1 base from V and 3 bases from J, with 22 bases between. DNA for the CDR3: TGTGCCAGCAGCTTAGTAATTGAGGCAGACCCCTACTACAATCAGCCCCAGCATTTT. It encodes CASSLVIEADPYYNQPQHF.

V and J are TRBV28 and TRBJ2-3; weak D call: TRBD1 (5 bases). The length of the CDR3 is 13 residues. V was shortened by 6 bases and J by 2 bases, with 9 bases between the two germline ends. The germline CDR1 and CDR2 sequences are MDHEN and SYDVKM. CDR3 nucleotide sequence: TGTGCCAGCAGAGACAGCCCCACAGATACGCAGTATTTT. Amino acid sequence: CASRDSPTDTQYF.

Remarks on this clone: Within the sample, other DNA sequences also encode this same CDR3. The chain employs TRBV5-1 and TRBJ2-7; 7 nucleotides align to TRBD2. Per the germline V gene, CDR1 is SGHRS and CDR2 is YFSETQ. Trimming took 4 bases from V and 0 from J; bases not matched to a gene: 4. The CDR3 covers 14 residues. CDR3 residues: CASSPSGSSYEQYF. The CDR3 DNA reads TGCGCCAGCAGCCCTAGCGGCTCCTCCTACGAGCAGTACTTC.

J is TRBJ1-3 and V is TRBV5-6, with 7 bases lining up with TRBD1. Losses at the gene ends were 3 bases for V and 4 bases for J; bases not matched to a gene: 7. CDR1 and CDR2 from the germline V gene are SGHDT and YYEEEE. This CDR3 has 15 amino acids. The CDR3 loop reads CASSSGQVWGNTIYF. The CDR3, as DNA: TGTGCCAGCAGCTCCGGACAGGTTTGGGGAAACACCATATATTTT.

V is TRBV2 and J is TRBJ2-7; no clear D. In germline, CDR1 is SNHLY, CDR2 FYNNEI. Trimming took 4 bases from V and 0 from J, leaving 10 bases between them. The CDR3 covers 14 residues. As DNA, the CDR3 is TGTGCCAGCAGTGGGAGTGGAAGCTCCTACGAGCAGTACTTC. Translating it yields CASSGSGSSYEQYF. Supplemented by reference TRBV2 and TRBJ2-7, the full variable domain reads EPEVTQTPSHQVTQMGQEVILRCVPISNHLYFYWYRQILGQKVEFLVSFYNNEISEKSEIFDDQFSVERPDGSNFTLKIRSTKLEDSAMYFCASSGSGSSYEQYFGPGTRLTVT.